The rows below give T cell receptor beta chains drawn from one sample of a study of T-cell memory formation after mild COVID-19. TCRdb re-called the 5' RACE reads with MiXCR, one entry per CDR3 protein. The sample holds a few hundred thousand distinct CDR3 sequences, over 25% seen once. Sequencing was performed on PBMCs or a T cell subset sorted from them (not recorded which). All receptors come from an adult woman who had mild COVID-19 (a few samples of this study predate the infection). Cell type and time point are not known. Each CDR3 is given with its conserved first and last residue. A D gene is named only where the DNA matches it firmly. Some rows mark clone size as missing; the rest say once, few, many or name a class of expanded clone.

clone_size: .; j_call: TRBJ2-3; d_call: .; v_call: TRBV15; cdr3_aa: CATSRRRSTDTQYF; cdr3_nt: TGTGCCACCAGTAGACGGCGGAGCACAGATACGCAGTATTTT
clone_size: few; j_call: TRBJ1-2; d_call: .; v_call: TRBV20-1; cdr3_aa: CSAPGRAAYGYTF; cdr3_nt: TGCAGTGCGCCGGGGCGAGCTGCCTATGGCTACACCTTC
clone_size: .; j_call: TRBJ1-1; d_call: .; v_call: TRBV6-2/TRBV6-3; cdr3_aa: CASSSGTFTEAFF; cdr3_nt: TGTGCCAGCAGTTCCGGGACATTCACTGAAGCTTTCTTT
clone_size: .; j_call: TRBJ2-1; d_call: TRBD1; v_call: TRBV5-6; cdr3_aa: CASKESGTGIYNEQFF; cdr3_nt: TGTGCCAGCAAGGAATCCGGGACAGGGATCTACAATGAGCAGTTCTTC
clone_size: few; j_call: TRBJ2-7; d_call: TRBD2; v_call: TRBV5-1; cdr3_aa: CASSAPGLAYEQYF; cdr3_nt: TGCGCCAGCAGCGCGCCGGGACTAGCTTACGAGCAGTACTTC
clone_size: few; j_call: TRBJ2-3; d_call: .; v_call: TRBV7-8; cdr3_aa: CASSLSQGPTDTQYF; cdr3_nt: TGTGCCAGCAGCTTAAGCCAGGGCCCCACAGATACGCAGTATTTT
clone_size: .; j_call: TRBJ2-1; d_call: TRBD2; v_call: TRBV12-3/TRBV12-4; cdr3_aa: CASSLGLAVSYNEQFF; cdr3_nt: TGTGCCAGCAGTTTAGGCCTAGCGGTCTCCTACAATGAGCAGTTCTTC
clone_size: few; j_call: TRBJ2-1; d_call: .; v_call: TRBV4-3; cdr3_aa: CASSQDISSYNEQFF; cdr3_nt: TGCGCCAGCAGCCAAGACATCAGCTCCTACAATGAGCAGTTCTTC
clone_size: .; j_call: TRBJ1-4; d_call: .; v_call: TRBV6-1; cdr3_aa: CASSSTGHNEKLFF; cdr3_nt: TGTGCCAGCAGCTCCACAGGGCATAATGAAAAACTGTTTTTT
clone_size: many; j_call: TRBJ1-5; d_call: .; v_call: TRBV20-1; cdr3_aa: CSARTDMSNQPQHF; cdr3_nt: TGCAGTGCTAGGACCGATATGAGCAATCAGCCCCAGCATTTT